This TCR beta chain was identified in a study of cytomegalovirus exposure and HLA in healthy donors. The PCR employed 60 Vbeta primers together with 13 Jbeta primers. The assay was immunoSEQ multiplex PCR, and TCRdb's table has in-frame clones only and misses some. The repertoire holds about 110,000 clones, with around 82% as singletons. This clone was picked up a small number of times. Its matching antigen is unknown. Study results and limitations: The authors later found TCR association rates varying by HLA locus, with DRB1 most and HLA-C fewest.

This TCR came from a man aged 45 to 65 in good health and CMV-seronegative. Sequenced material: PBMCs.

The CDR3 is CASSLDRDRDTQYF. In DNA form, the CDR3 reads TGTGCCAGCAGCCTCGACAGGGACAGAGATACGCAGTATTTT. This chain connects TRBV7-8 to TRBJ2-3; 7 bases align to TRBD1. The ends lost 5 bases at V and 5 bases at J; junction bases unmatched: 7. Germline values: CDR1 SGHVS, CDR2 FQNEAQ. The CDR3 contains 14 residues.